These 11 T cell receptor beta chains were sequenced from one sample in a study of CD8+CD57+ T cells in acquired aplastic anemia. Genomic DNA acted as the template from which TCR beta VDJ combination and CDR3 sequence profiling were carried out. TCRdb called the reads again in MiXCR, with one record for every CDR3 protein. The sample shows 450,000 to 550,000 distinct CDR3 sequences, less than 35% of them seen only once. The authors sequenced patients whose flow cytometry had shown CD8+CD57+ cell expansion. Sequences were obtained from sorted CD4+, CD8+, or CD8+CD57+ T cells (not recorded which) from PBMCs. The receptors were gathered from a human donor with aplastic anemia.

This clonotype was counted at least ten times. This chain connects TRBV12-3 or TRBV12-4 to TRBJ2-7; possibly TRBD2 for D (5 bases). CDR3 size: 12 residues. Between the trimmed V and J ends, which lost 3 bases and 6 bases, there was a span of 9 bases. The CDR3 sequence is CASSFVASEQYF. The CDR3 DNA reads TGTGCCAGCAGTTTTGTAGCGTCCGAGCAGTACTTC.

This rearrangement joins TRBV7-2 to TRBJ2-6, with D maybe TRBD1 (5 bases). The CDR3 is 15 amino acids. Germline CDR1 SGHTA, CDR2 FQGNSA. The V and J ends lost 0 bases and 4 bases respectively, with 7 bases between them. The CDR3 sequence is CASSLARAGANVLTF. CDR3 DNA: TGTGCCAGCAGCTTAGCCAGGGCAGGGGCCAACGTCCTGACTTTC.

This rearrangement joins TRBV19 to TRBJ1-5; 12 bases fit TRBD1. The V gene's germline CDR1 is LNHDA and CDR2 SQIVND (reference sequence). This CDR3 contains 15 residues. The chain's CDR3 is CARAGTGGVGQPQHF. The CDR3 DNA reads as TGTGCTAGAGCCGGGACAGGGGGCGTGGGCCAGCCCCAGCATTTT. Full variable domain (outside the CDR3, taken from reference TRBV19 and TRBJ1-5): DGGITQSPKYLFRKEGQNVTLSCEQNLNHDAMYWYRQDPGQGLRLIYYSQIVNDFQKGDIAEGYSVSREKKESFPLTVTSAQKNPTAFYLCARAGTGGVGQPQHFGDGTRLSIL.

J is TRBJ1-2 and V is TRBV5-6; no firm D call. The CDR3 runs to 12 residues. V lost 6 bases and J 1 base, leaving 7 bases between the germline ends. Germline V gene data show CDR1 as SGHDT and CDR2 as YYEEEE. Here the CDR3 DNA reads TGTGCCAGCACCGACCTTAACTATGGCTACACCTTC. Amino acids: CASTDLNYGYTF.

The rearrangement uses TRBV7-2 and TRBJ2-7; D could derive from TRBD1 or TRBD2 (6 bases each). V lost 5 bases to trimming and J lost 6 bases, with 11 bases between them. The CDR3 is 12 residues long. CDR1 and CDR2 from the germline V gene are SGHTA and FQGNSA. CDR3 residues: CASSPEGVEQYF. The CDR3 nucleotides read TGTGCCAGCAGCCCGGAGGGGGTCGAGCAGTACTTC.

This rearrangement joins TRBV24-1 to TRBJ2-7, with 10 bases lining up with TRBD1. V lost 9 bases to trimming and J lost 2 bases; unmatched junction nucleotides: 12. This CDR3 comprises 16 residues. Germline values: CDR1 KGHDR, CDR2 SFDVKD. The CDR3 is CATSHRDRGLTYEQYF. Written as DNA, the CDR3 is TGTGCCACCTCACACCGGGACAGGGGCCTAACCTACGAGCAGTACTTC.

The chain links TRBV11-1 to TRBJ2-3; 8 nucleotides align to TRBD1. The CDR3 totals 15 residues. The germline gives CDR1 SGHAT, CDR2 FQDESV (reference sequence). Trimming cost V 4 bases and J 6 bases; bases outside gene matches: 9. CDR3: CASSSDRVQGDTQYF. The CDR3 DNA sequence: TGTGCCAGCAGCTCGGACAGGGTGCAAGGGGATACGCAGTATTTT.

In nucleotides, the CDR3 is TGCAGTGCTAGAGAGCGGGGGATCCAAGAGACCCAGTACTTC. The encoded protein is CSARERGIQETQYF. The chain uses TRBV20-1 and TRBJ2-5, with 7 nucleotides matching TRBD2. Trimming cost V 0 bases and J 1 base; bases outside gene matches: 2. Germline lookup yields CDR1 DFQATT and CDR2 SNEGSKA (reference sequence). The CDR3 loop spans 14 amino acids.

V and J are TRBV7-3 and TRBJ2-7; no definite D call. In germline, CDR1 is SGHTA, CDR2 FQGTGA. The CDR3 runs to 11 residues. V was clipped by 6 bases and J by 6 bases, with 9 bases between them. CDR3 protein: CASSLWLEQYF. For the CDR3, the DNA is TGTGCCAGCAGTCTCTGGCTCGAGCAGTACTTC.

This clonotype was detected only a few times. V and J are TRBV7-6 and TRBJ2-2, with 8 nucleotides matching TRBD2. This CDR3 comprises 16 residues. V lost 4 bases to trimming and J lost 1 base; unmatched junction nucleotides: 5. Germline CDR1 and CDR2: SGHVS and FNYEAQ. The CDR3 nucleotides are TGTGCCAGCAGCTCACTAGCGGAGTGGAACACCGGGGAGCTGTTTTTT. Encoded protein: CASSSLAEWNTGELFF. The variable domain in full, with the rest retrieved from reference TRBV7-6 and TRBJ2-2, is GAGVSQSPRYKVTKRGQDVALRCDPISGHVSLYWYRQALGQGPEFLTYFNYEAQQDKSGLPNDRFSAERPEGSISTLTIQRTEQRDSAMYRCASSSLAEWNTGELFFGEGSRLTVL.

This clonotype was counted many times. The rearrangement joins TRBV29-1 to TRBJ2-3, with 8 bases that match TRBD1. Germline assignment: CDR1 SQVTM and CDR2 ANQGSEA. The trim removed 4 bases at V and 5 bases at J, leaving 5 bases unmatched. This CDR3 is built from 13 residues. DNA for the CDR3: TGCAGCGTTGTTGGACAGGGAAAAGATACGCAGTATTTT. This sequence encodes CSVVGQGKDTQYF.